Below are 18 T cell receptor beta chains sequenced from a single sample in a study of T cells after yellow fever vaccination (dated by TCRdb to 2018 to 2020). The sample's treatment or condition label is to be understood as: live attenuated yellow fever vaccine strain. The library was produced with 5' RACE. Data came from an Illumina NovaSeq 6000. TCRdb redid the processing of the public reads, applying fastp at Q25 and MiXCR, and retained in-frame beta chains. Each entry is one CDR3 protein sequence, shown with its most common DNA and genes. Here the sample has 350,000 to 450,000 distinct CDR3 sequences; about 17% occur a single time. The top ten hold roughly 19% of the sample. This material consisted of PBMCs, taken before the yellow fever booster vaccination. These receptors came from a man younger than 30 who received the YFV17D yellow fever vaccine.

The gene calls are TRBV10-3 and TRBJ2-1, with TRBD1 matching over 7 bases. CDR3 length: 16 amino acids. V trimming: 6 bases; J trimming: 0 bases; junction bases outside the gene matches: 8. Germline CDR1 and CDR2: ENHRY and SYGVKD. In DNA form, the CDR3 reads TGTGCCATCAGCACACAGGGGATGAGCTCCTACAATGAGCAGTTCTTC. Protein sequence: CAISTQGMSSYNEQFF.

This clonotype was seen repeatedly, ten times or more. The chain recombines TRBV4-2 with TRBJ2-3, with 7 positions matching TRBD2. The CDR3 runs to 16 residues. CDR1 and CDR2 from the germline V gene are LGHNA and YNFKEQ. After removal of 1 base from V and 0 bases from J, the junction contained 4 bases not matched to a gene. CDR3 DNA sequence: TGTGCCAGCAGCCAAGGGAATAGCGGGAGCACAGATACGCAGTATTTT. It codes for CASSQGNSGSTDTQYF.

The chain combines TRBV20-1 with TRBJ2-3, with 14 bases matching TRBD2. With 7 bases clipped from V and 2 bases from J, the junction kept 8 bases outside the gene matches. CDR3 length: 16 residues. CDR1 is DFQATT, CDR2 SNEGSKA, per germline (reference sequence). In nucleotides, the CDR3 is TGCAGTGGCGGGACTAGCGGGGGAGCACTCACAGATACGCAGTATTTT. Its translation: CSGGTSGGALTDTQYF.

This clonotype appeared a few times. The V call is TRBV9, the J call TRBJ1-2; D unresolved. Germline CDR1 is SGDLS and CDR2 is YYNGEE. V dropped 4 bases and J dropped 8 bases, with 18 bases sitting between them. The CDR3 extends over 14 amino acids. CDR3 DNA: TGTGCCAGCAGCCCTCCTACGACGGGTGAAGGCTACACCTTC. Its protein is CASSPPTTGEGYTF.

The chain recombines TRBV14 with TRBJ1-4; 11 nucleotides match TRBD1. CDR1 is SGHDN and CDR2 is FVKESK in the germline V gene. CDR3 size: 13 residues. J gave up 7 bases and V 8 bases, and 3 bases lay outside the gene matches. CDR3 nucleotides: TGTGCCAGCGTAGGGACAGGGGGTGAAAAACTGTTTTTT. It is translated as CASVGTGGEKLFF.

This rearrangement joins TRBV6-2 or TRBV6-3 to TRBJ2-7, with a tentative D call TRBD1 (6 bases). From germline, CDR1 is MNHEY and CDR2 SVGEGT. The CDR3 totals 14 residues. The V gene lost 8 bases and the J gene lost 0 bases, with 14 bases spanning the gap. CDR3 residues: CASGAGASSYEQYV. Written as DNA, the CDR3 is TGTGCCAGCGGGGCAGGGGCGAGCTCCTACGAGCAGTACGTC.

V gene TRBV6-5 combines with J gene TRBJ2-2, with a tentative D call TRBD2 (5 bases). Germline CDR1 and CDR2: MNHEY and SVGAGI. The CDR3 sequence is 13 residues long. Trimming removed 2 bases at V and 7 bases at J, with 8 bases between. The CDR3 nucleotides are TGTGCCAGCAGTTACAGGGCGGGCGGGGAGCTGTTTTTT. Translating gives CASSYRAGGELFF.

This chain connects TRBV29-1 to TRBJ2-4, with D possibly matching TRBD2 (6 bases). Per the germline V gene, CDR1 is SQVTM and CDR2 is ANQGSEA. The CDR3 contains 12 residues. V was shortened by 4 bases and J by 6 bases, with 10 bases between the two germline ends. In DNA, the CDR3 is TGCAGCGTTGGGGACTCGGGAAACATTCAGTACTTC. Amino acid sequence: CSVGDSGNIQYF.

J is TRBJ2-5 and V is TRBV12-3 or TRBV12-4; D remains ambiguous. The CDR3 runs 14 residues. Trimming removed 4 bases from V and 7 bases from J, with 16 bases in between. CDR3 protein: CASSSRPGVGTQYF. CDR3 nucleotide sequence: TGTGCCAGCAGTTCCCGCCCCGGAGTCGGGACCCAGTACTTC.

This chain uses TRBV27 with TRBJ1-1; tentatively, D is TRBD1 (6 bases). The CDR3 runs 13 residues. The germline V gene encodes CDR1 MNHEY and CDR2 SMNVEV (reference sequence). V was clipped by 7 bases and J by 4 bases, with 13 bases between them. This CDR3 reads CASKGRGSTEAFF. In DNA form, the CDR3 reads TGTGCCAGCAAGGGCAGGGGTTCCACTGAAGCTTTCTTT.

The V gene is TRBV27, the J gene TRBJ2-7, with D possibly TRBD2 on 5 matching bases. V was trimmed by 6 bases and J by 3 bases, leaving 9 bases between them. CDR1 is MNHEY and CDR2 is SMNVEV in the germline V gene (reference sequence). The CDR3 sequence is 12 residues long. The CDR3 is CASRGGLYEQYF. As DNA, the CDR3 is TGTGCCAGCAGAGGAGGTCTCTACGAGCAGTACTTC.

The V gene is TRBV7-6, the J gene TRBJ2-7; 9 nucleotides align to TRBD1. This CDR3 has 16 residues. J lost 3 bases, V lost 5 bases, and 11 bases had no gene match. Germline CDR1 SGHVS, CDR2 FNYEAQ. The CDR3 DNA reads TGTGCCAGCAGCGCCCGACCCCCGGGACAGGGCTACGAGCAGTACGTC. Its protein is CASSARPPGQGYEQYV.

This clonotype showed up just a few times. The gene calls are TRBV7-3 and TRBJ2-3, with 10 bases fitting TRBD2. CDR1 SGHTA and CDR2 FQGTGA come from the germline V gene. Trimming removed 4 bases from V and 9 bases from J; junction bases left unmatched: 7. CDR3 length: 14 amino acids. The CDR3 loop is CASSSSGGWSTQYF. The CDR3, as DNA: TGTGCCAGCAGCTCTAGCGGGGGTTGGTCGACGCAGTATTTT.

The gene calls are TRBV5-1 and TRBJ2-5; no clear D. V dropped 6 bases and J dropped 2 bases, with 11 bases sitting between them. The length of the CDR3 is 13 residues. The germline gives CDR1 SGHRS, CDR2 YFSETQ. The CDR3 region has the DNA TGCGCCAGCAAGGATGATAGGCAAGAGACCCAGTACTTC. Translating it yields CASKDDRQETQYF.

The chain recombines TRBV18 with TRBJ2-1, with 10 positions matching TRBD1. The V and J ends lost 0 bases and 9 bases, in that order; junction bases with no gene match: 5. This CDR3 is built from 15 residues. Germline assignment: CDR1 KGHSH and CDR2 LQKENI. CDR3 residues: CASSPPGQGSREQFF. The CDR3 coding sequence is TGTGCCAGCTCACCACCGGGACAGGGGTCGCGTGAGCAGTTCTTC.

The rearrangement links TRBV12-3 or TRBV12-4 to TRBJ1-6, with D unclear. The ends were cut back, 4 bases at V and 10 bases at J, with 11 bases in the middle. The CDR3 extends over 13 amino acids. The CDR3 loop reads CASSSSSGSPLHF. In DNA, the CDR3 is TGTGCCAGCAGTTCCTCATCTGGATCACCCCTCCACTTT.

The V gene is TRBV6-5, the J gene TRBJ2-3, with D maybe TRBD2 (6 bases). The V gene lost 6 bases and the J gene lost 4 bases, with 14 bases spanning the gap. This CDR3 contains 14 residues. Germline CDR1 is MNHEY and CDR2 is SVGAGI. The CDR3 protein is CASSRSGVPDTQYF. CDR3 DNA: TGTGCCAGCAGCCGCTCGGGGGTTCCAGATACGCAGTATTTT.

This clonotype was recorded a few times. The genes are TRBV4-3 and TRBJ2-5; D gene ambiguous. The germline V gene has CDR1 LGHNA and CDR2 YSLEER. Trimming shortened V by 1 base and J by 1 base, and 16 bases separated the two germline ends. This CDR3 has 17 amino acids. The CDR3 region is CASSQGRVRAFQETQYF. For the CDR3, the DNA is TGCGCCAGCAGCCAAGGCCGAGTCCGGGCCTTCCAAGAGACCCAGTACTTC.